These 22 T cell receptor beta chains were all obtained from the same sample, sequenced in a study of blood T cell repertoires in COVID-19. Profiled with immunoSEQ multiplex PCR; TCRdb holds only in-frame clones, not every one. The sample shows roughly 27,000 clones, approximately 80% of them seen only once. The sequencing input was peripheral blood. All receptors derive from a woman aged 70-85 years with acute or convalescent COVID-19.

The V gene is TRBV9, the J gene TRBJ1-3; 8 bases line up with TRBD1. The CDR3 contains 14 residues. Losses at the gene ends were 4 bases for V and 9 bases for J; bases not matched to a gene: 9. Germline CDR1 is SGDLS and CDR2 is YYNGEE. The CDR3 loop reads CASSLRDRWATIYF. CDR3 bases: TGTGCCAGCAGCTTGCGGGACAGGTGGGCCACCATATATTTT.

The chain carries TRBV28 and TRBJ1-2, with 9 nucleotides matching TRBD1. The CDR3 length is 15 residues. Germline V CDR1 and CDR2: MDHEN, SYDVKM. V lost 5 bases to trimming and J lost 8 bases; unmatched junction nucleotides: 12. CDR3 DNA sequence: TGTGCCAGCAGTATCATGACAGGGGGTAATCGGGGCTACACCTTC. It codes for CASSIMTGGNRGYTF.

J is TRBJ1-5 and V is TRBV27; maybe TRBD1 (6 bases). V was trimmed by 7 bases and J by 3 bases, leaving 25 bases between them. This CDR3 has 18 residues. Germline loops: CDR1 MNHEY, CDR2 SMNVEV (reference sequence). CDR3 amino acids: CASTEIPGGRENNQPQHF. The CDR3 nucleotides are TGTGCCAGCACCGAAATCCCGGGGGGCAGGGAAAACAATCAGCCCCAGCATTTT.

The chain has TRBV3-1 (or the pseudogene TRBV3-2) and TRBJ2-3, with D possibly matching TRBD2 (6 bases). Germline V gene data show CDR1 as LGHDT and CDR2 as YNNKEL (reference sequence). Trimming left V 2 bases short and J 1 base short, with 13 bases between. The length of the CDR3 is 16 residues. Here the CDR3 reads CASSQSLARRTDTQYF. For the CDR3, the DNA is TGTGCCAGCAGCCAATCACTAGCCCGTCGCACAGATACGCAGTATTTT.

This sequence joins TRBV12-3 or TRBV12-4 and TRBJ2-5, with a tentative D call TRBD1 (5 bases). CDR3 length: 13 amino acids. The V gene lost 5 bases and the J gene lost 4 bases, with 11 bases spanning the gap. CDR3 in DNA: TGTGCCAGCAGTCGACAGTCGGGAGAGACCCAGTACTTC. Amino acid sequence: CASSRQSGETQYF.

V and J are TRBV28 and TRBJ2-3; no clear D. The germline gives CDR1 MDHEN, CDR2 SYDVKM. This CDR3 is 17 amino acids long. Between the trimmed V and J ends, which lost 4 bases and 3 bases, there was a span of 20 bases. The CDR3 here is CASSSPSSAVVTDTQYF. The CDR3 bases are TGTGCCAGCAGTTCTCCTAGTTCGGCCGTAGTGACAGATACGCAGTATTTT. The whole variable domain, remainder taken from reference TRBV28 and TRBJ2-3, is DVKVTQSSRYLVKRTGEKVFLECVQDMDHENMFWYRQDPGLGLRLIYFSYDVKMKEKGDIPEGYSVSREKKERFSLILESASTNQTSMYLCASSSPSSAVVTDTQYFGPGTRLTVL.

This sequence joins TRBV28 and TRBJ2-7; TRBD1 matches 8 bases. Germline assignment: CDR1 MDHEN and CDR2 SYDVKM. The ends lost 4 bases at V and 3 bases at J; junction bases unmatched: 14. This CDR3 has 17 amino acids. The CDR3 spells CASSYTVGTGRLYEQYF. CDR3 nucleotides: TGTGCCAGCAGTTATACAGTAGGGACAGGACGTCTCTACGAGCAGTACTTC.

The gene calls are TRBV9 and TRBJ1-6, with TRBD1 identical over 8 bases. Germline V lookup: CDR1 SGDLS, CDR2 YYNGEE. The CDR3 length is 14 residues. V dropped 3 bases and J dropped 7; count of bases not matched to a gene: 3. The CDR3 spells CASSETGVNSPLHF. CDR3 DNA sequence: TGTGCCAGCAGCGAGACAGGGGTCAATTCACCCCTCCACTTT.

The rearrangement uses TRBV10-2 and TRBJ2-3; 9 bases are a match to TRBD2. V dropped 6 bases and J dropped 7; count of bases not matched to a gene: 5. This CDR3 comprises 13 residues. Germline V gives CDR1 WSHSY, CDR2 SAAADI. CDR3 nucleotides: TGCGCCAGCAGAAGGACTAGCGATTATACGCAGTATTTT. Amino acid sequence: CASRRTSDYTQYF.

The chain uses TRBV6-4 and TRBJ1-1, with unresolved D. The CDR3 length is 13 residues. Per germline, CDR1 MRHNA and CDR2 SNTAGT. V was trimmed by 5 bases and J by 1 base, leaving 8 bases between them. The CDR3 region is CASSQTRNTEAFF. The CDR3 DNA is TGTGCCAGCAGTCAGACAAGGAACACTGAAGCTTTCTTT.

The V and J genes are TRBV6-2 or TRBV6-3 and TRBJ2-5; tentatively, D is TRBD1 (6 bases). The CDR3 length is 15 residues. V was clipped by 5 bases and J by 2 bases, with 15 bases between them. From germline, CDR1 is MNHEY and CDR2 SVGEGT. CDR3 amino acids: CASSVETGGQETQYF. The CDR3 DNA sequence: TGTGCCAGCAGTGTGGAGACAGGCGGGCAAGAGACCCAGTACTTC.

This clone appeared once. The J gene is TRBJ2-3, the V gene TRBV28, with 8 bases matching TRBD2. Looked up from germline, CDR1 is MDHEN and CDR2 is SYDVKM. Germline trimming cut 7 bases from V and 4 bases from J; bases unmatched to any gene: 10. The CDR3 runs 15 residues. The CDR3, as DNA: TGTGCCAGCACTCCTAGGCTAGCGGGTGCAGATACGCAGTATTTT. It codes for CASTPRLAGADTQYF.

J is TRBJ2-1 and V is TRBV7-3, with TRBD1 as a possible D gene (5 bases). CDR1 and CDR2 (germline): SGHTA, FQGTGA. Trimming pared 2 bases from V and 9 bases from J, leaving 8 bases between. The length of the CDR3 is 12 residues. The CDR3 sequence: CASSLQGTEQFF. CDR3 coding DNA: TGTGCCAGCAGCTTACAGGGTACTGAGCAGTTCTTC.

The rearrangement uses TRBV15 and TRBJ1-2; 7 bases map to TRBD1. J was trimmed by 0 bases and V by 3 bases; bases with no gene match: 10. CDR3 length: 17 residues. Germline assignment: CDR1 LNHNV and CDR2 YYDKDF (reference sequence). This CDR3 reads CATSSPRDSFSNYGYTF. Written as DNA, the CDR3 is TGTGCCACCAGCAGCCCCCGGGACAGCTTCTCTAACTATGGCTACACCTTC.

CDR3 DNA: TGTGCCAGCAGCTTATCAGGGGTACCTTCCTACGAGCAGTACTTC. Translation: CASSLSGVPSYEQYF. V is TRBV11-2 and J is TRBJ2-7; TRBD1 is a possible D gene (6 bases). The CDR3 length is 15 residues. V dropped 2 bases and J dropped 1 base, with 12 bases sitting between them. Germline assignment: CDR1 SGHAT and CDR2 FQNNGV.

The chain is built from TRBV27 and TRBJ2-7; TRBD1 agrees at 8 bases. The CDR3 runs to 13 residues. Trimming cost V 7 bases and J 9 bases; bases outside gene matches: 11. CDR1 and CDR2 from the germline V gene are MNHEY and SMNVEV (reference sequence). CDR3: CASTRGQGAAQYF. The CDR3 coding sequence is TGTGCCAGCACCCGAGGGCAGGGGGCAGCGCAGTACTTC.

The chain couples TRBV6-6 to TRBJ2-5; the D gene is possibly TRBD2 (6 bases). This CDR3 region has 15 residues. Trimming removed 4 bases from V and 5 bases from J, with 17 bases in between. CDR1 is MNHNY and CDR2 is SVGAGI in the germline V gene (reference sequence). The CDR3 DNA follows: TGTGCCAGCAGTTCCCCCAGGGCTGGGGGGGAGACCCAGTACTTC. Translation gives CASSSPRAGGETQYF.

This clone showed up just a few times. The chain is built from TRBV28 and TRBJ1-4; 8 bases map to TRBD1. CDR3 size: 13 residues. The germline V gene has CDR1 MDHEN and CDR2 SYDVKM. The ends lost 6 bases at V and 14 bases at J; junction bases unmatched: 11. The CDR3 sequence is CASRPTGGGYLFF. CDR3 DNA: TGTGCCAGCAGGCCTACAGGGGGGGGTTATCTGTTTTTT.

This chain uses TRBV5-7 with TRBJ2-7; 8 bases line up with TRBD1. TRBV5-7 has ORF status, its function being uncertain. V gave up 0 bases and J gave up 6 bases; unmatched junction bases: 2. The CDR3 covers 13 residues. The CDR3: CASSLGQGCEQYF. The CDR3 nucleotides read TGTGCCAGCAGCTTGGGACAGGGGTGCGAGCAGTACTTC.

The chain joins TRBV25-1 to TRBJ2-2; possibly TRBD2 for D (6 bases). The CDR3 has 14 amino acids. Between the trimmed V and J ends, which lost 5 bases and 6 bases, there was a span of 13 bases. Germline assignment: CDR1 MGHDK and CDR2 SYGVNS. The CDR3 region has the DNA TGTGCCAGCAGTCCGGGTAGCGGTGCCGGGGAGCTGTTTTTT. Its protein product is CASSPGSGAGELFF.

The chain combines TRBV7-2 with TRBJ2-6, with 7 bases matching TRBD1. V was clipped by 4 bases and J by 0 bases; unmatched bases: 12. CDR1 is SGHTA and CDR2 is FQGNSA in the germline V gene. The CDR3 has 19 amino acids. Written as DNA, the CDR3 is TGTGCCAGCAGCTCTAGGACAGGAACTTTGGGCTCTGGGGCCAACGTCCTGACTTTC. This encodes CASSSRTGTLGSGANVLTF.

This clone appeared a single time. The chain couples TRBV11-2 to TRBJ2-3; D possibly corresponds to TRBD2 (6 bases). V lost 6 bases and J 1 base, leaving 14 bases between the germline ends. The length of the CDR3 is 15 residues. Germline V gene sequence: CDR1 SGHAT, CDR2 FQNNGV. The CDR3 nucleotides read TGTGCCAGCAGTTTTAGGAGGGACCGCACAGATACGCAGTATTTT. This translates into CASSFRRDRTDTQYF.